This T cell receptor (beta chain) was sequenced for a study of T cell responses to AZD1222 COVID-19 vaccine. V shed 2 bases and J 7 bases; nucleotides not matched to a gene: 10. The CDR3 spans 17 residues. The V gene's germline CDR1 is LNHDA and CDR2 SQIVND (reference sequence). This clone has a handful of counts. The antigen is not known. TCRdb keeps only in-frame clones here, not all; method: immunoSEQ multiplex PCR. The table records fewer than 30,000 clones, around 83% of them present only once. General study findings and limits: Unmutated variant regions are reportedly the target of nearly half of TCRs that are spike-specific. Spike-specific TCR depth and breadth grew after two AZD1222 doses. At baseline, just a handful of AZD1222 recipients tested seropositive. Clonal diversity was possibly underestimated; the donors were predominantly white British and more often female.

The clonotype was recovered from an adult who received the AZD1222 COVID-19 vaccine. The chain couples TRBV19 to TRBJ1-6; 8 nucleotides agree with TRBD1. Sequencing was performed on peripheral blood, taken 28 days after the second AZD1222 dose. In DNA form, the CDR3 reads TGTGCCAGTAGTATAATGACAGGGGACGATGGCAATTCACCCCTCCACTTT. Translated: CASSIMTGDDGNSPLHF.